A single sample gave rise to the 29 T cell receptor beta chains below, sequenced in a study of blood T cells in healthy people across ages. A J-beta primer mix and a sample-barcoded 5' primer were used in a second PCR of roughly 6 to 11 cycles. TCRdb re-derived calls from the 5' RACE reads in MiXCR, one entry per CDR3 protein. Seen here are under 1,000,000 distinct CDR3 sequences, about 46% observed once, and the top ten hold 15% to 20%. The sequenced material came from blood. Receptors were obtained from a man aged 80 or over in good health.

In regard to this clonotype: This may come from a read error, since a much larger clone is one base off. V usage is TRBV7-9 and J usage is TRBJ2-1; D is unclear. V dropped 4 bases and J dropped 2 bases, with 9 bases sitting between them. CDR3 length: 14 amino acids. Germline CDR1 SEHNR, CDR2 FQNEAQ (reference sequence). In nucleotides, the CDR3 is TGTGCCAGCAGCTACGACGGTCCCTACAATGAGCAGTTCTTC. It codes for CASSYDGPYNEQFF.

As to this clonotype: It may be a read error: a sequence one base away is much more abundant. J is TRBJ2-3 and V is TRBV11-3; D is undetermined. CDR1 and CDR2 (germline): SGHNT, YENEEA. The CDR3 runs 11 residues. As DNA, the CDR3 is TGTACCAGCAGCTTTGGTGTTACGCAGTATTTT. Translation: CTSSFGVTQYF.

The sample holds a few counts of this clonotype. J is TRBJ2-1 and V is TRBV5-1; D might be TRBD1 or TRBD2, each matching 5 bases. The CDR3 totals 14 residues. V was trimmed by 5 bases and J by 10 bases, leaving 19 bases between them. In germline, CDR1 is SGHRS, CDR2 YFSETQ. The CDR3 region is CASSVRQGEGEQFF. CDR3 sequence (DNA): TGCGCCAGCAGTGTACGTCAGGGAGAAGGGGAGCAGTTCTTC.

This clonotype showed up many times. The rearrangement joins TRBV29-1 to TRBJ2-5; a weak D match, TRBD1 (5 bases). Germline V lookup: CDR1 SQVTM, CDR2 ANQGSEA. V was trimmed by 1 base and J by 4 bases, leaving 7 bases between them. This CDR3 region has 12 residues. CDR3 nucleotides: TGCAGCGTTGAAGGGCAGGGAGAGACCCAGTACTTC. Residues: CSVEGQGETQYF.

This CDR3 reads CSASWARGSYNEQFF. CDR3 nucleotide sequence: TGCAGTGCTAGCTGGGCCAGGGGGTCCTACAATGAGCAGTTCTTC. The chain is built from TRBV20-1 and TRBJ2-1, with TRBD1 matching over 7 bases. From germline, CDR1 is DFQATT and CDR2 SNEGSKA (reference sequence). The CDR3 is made up of 15 amino acids. Unmatched junction bases numbered 6, after V lost 3 bases and J lost 1 base.

The rearrangement links TRBV20-1 to TRBJ2-5; D call uncertain. This CDR3 contains 19 residues. The germline CDR1 and CDR2 sequences are DFQATT and SNEGSKA (reference sequence). V shed 5 bases and J shed 1 base, with 29 bases lying between them. CDR3 bases: TGCAGTGCTTCCTTTGCGGCAGAACTCGGTCCCTGGGCCCAAGAGACCCAGTACTTC. Protein product: CSASFAAELGPWAQETQYF.

The rearrangement uses TRBV12-3 or TRBV12-4 and TRBJ2-4; the D gene is possibly TRBD1 (6 bases). Trimming shortened V by 6 bases and J by 13 bases, and 16 bases separated the two germline ends. This CDR3 spans 12 amino acids. CDR3 DNA: TGTGCCAGCAGAACCACAGGGCTTGAGCAGTACTTC. It translates to CASRTTGLEQYF.

With regard to this clonotype: Lacking the conserved final phenylalanine or tryptophan, this CDR3 likely reflects a read error. The J gene is TRBJ2-7, the V gene TRBV12-3 or TRBV12-4, with D unresolved. CDR3 length equals 14 residues. With 1 base removed from V and 0 bases from J, the gap between germline ends came to 7 bases. CDR3 loop: CASSLVTRSYEQYL. CDR3 sequence (DNA): TGTGCCAGCAGTTTAGTCACCCGCTCCTACGAGCAGTACTTA.

The genes are TRBV6-5 and TRBJ2-1; D is uncertain. The CDR3 loop spans 14 amino acids. CDR1 and CDR2 (germline): MNHEY, SVGAGI. The V gene lost 5 bases and the J gene lost 8 bases, with 16 bases spanning the gap. CDR3 sequence reads: CASSVGPASHEQFF. For the CDR3, the DNA is TGTGCCAGCAGTGTCGGCCCGGCTAGTCATGAGCAGTTCTTC.

A few counts support this clonotype. This chain joins TRBV20-1 and TRBJ1-2, with D perhaps TRBD1 (5 bases). This CDR3 region has 13 residues. Germline CDR1 and CDR2: DFQATT and SNEGSKA (reference sequence). The CDR3 sequence: CSSETGTNYGYTF. DNA of the CDR3: TGCAGCTCCGAAACCGGGACCAACTATGGCTACACCTTC.

The chain uses TRBV6-2 or TRBV6-3 and TRBJ2-7; 10 bases match TRBD2. V lost 5 bases to trimming and J lost 7 bases; unmatched junction nucleotides: 11. The CDR3 runs to 15 residues. From germline, CDR1 is MNHEY and CDR2 SVGEGT. CDR3 DNA: TGTGCCAGCAGTCCCCTAGCGGGAGCTAGCAATGAGCAGTACTTC. Its protein product is CASSPLAGASNEQYF.

This chain links TRBV4-2 with TRBJ2-3; 8 bases are a match to TRBD1. Unmatched junction bases numbered 8, after V lost 4 bases and J lost 2 bases. This CDR3 is built from 16 residues. Germline V CDR1 and CDR2: LGHNA, YNFKEQ. Here the CDR3 reads CASSRPDRGNTDTQYF. The CDR3 DNA sequence: TGTGCCAGCAGCCGCCCCGACAGGGGAAACACAGATACGCAGTATTTT.

This clonotype was seen a handful of times. V is TRBV28 and J is TRBJ2-7; the match to TRBD2 covers 8 bases. The CDR3 is 16 amino acids. V lost 5 bases and J lost 4; bases outside the gene matches: 13. From germline, CDR1 is MDHEN and CDR2 SYDVKM. The CDR3: CASSPLWGTSAYEQYF. The DNA for the CDR3 is TGTGCCAGCAGTCCCCTCTGGGGGACTAGTGCGTACGAGCAGTACTTC.

V and J are TRBV29-1 and TRBJ2-3; 7 nucleotides agree with TRBD1. Germline V gives CDR1 SQVTM, CDR2 ANQGSEA. V shed 3 bases, J shed 0 bases, and the junction held 18 bases outside the gene matches. This CDR3 has 19 amino acids. The DNA for the CDR3 is TGCAGCGTTGACGCCCGACAGGGAAAGGTTTTGAAGAGCACAGATACGCAGTATTTT. It encodes CSVDARQGKVLKSTDTQYF.

The V and J genes are TRBV24-1 and TRBJ2-7, with 7 bases aligning to TRBD2. The CDR3 extends over 16 amino acids. J was trimmed by 4 bases and V by 4 bases; bases with no gene match: 12. Per the germline V gene, CDR1 is KGHDR and CDR2 is SFDVKD. CDR3 sequence reads: CATSDAGTGGIYEQYF. CDR3 coding DNA: TGTGCCACCAGTGACGCGGGGACGGGGGGAATATACGAGCAGTACTTC.

This clonotype was detected only a few times. This rearrangement joins TRBV12-3 or TRBV12-4 to TRBJ2-3; D may be TRBD2 (7 bases). V gave up 7 bases and J gave up 5 bases, with 16 bases separating them. This CDR3 region has 14 residues. CDR3 coding DNA: TGTGCCAGCATTAAAGGGGGGGCGGGAGATACGCAGTATTTT. Translated: CASIKGGAGDTQYF.

A note on this clonotype: A much larger clone lies a single base off, so this may be a read error. This chain joins TRBV20-1 and TRBJ2-3; D remains unclear. Germline-derived CDR1 and CDR2 are DFQATT and SNEGSKA (reference sequence). The CDR3 consists of 13 residues. The CDR3 DNA reads as TGCAGCGCGAACAGACGGAGCACAGATACGCAGTATTTT. Translating gives CSANRRSTDTQYF.

The chain combines TRBV6-6 with TRBJ2-7, with 7 bases identical to TRBD1. Germline V gives CDR1 MNHNY, CDR2 SVGAGI (reference sequence). The CDR3 has 14 residues. Trimming took 5 bases from V and 7 from J; bases not matched to a gene: 11. CDR3 bases: TGTGCCAGCAGTGACCGACAGGGAATGCGGGAGCAGTACTTC. Translated: CASSDRQGMREQYF.

The chain combines TRBV7-2 with TRBJ1-2; D gene uncertain. The V end was cut by 1 base, the J end by 5 bases, with 11 bases between. The CDR3 totals 14 residues. Per the germline V gene, CDR1 is SGHTA and CDR2 is FQGNSA. Written as DNA, the CDR3 is TGTGCCAGCAGCTTAGGATGGAAAACATATGGCTACACCTTC. The encoded protein is CASSLGWKTYGYTF.

The rearrangement uses TRBV14 and TRBJ2-4, with TRBD2 as a possible D gene (5 bases). Judging by the DNA end, TRBJ2-7 fits better; the J call may be wrong. The CDR3 contains 19 residues. In germline, CDR1 is SGHDN, CDR2 FVKESK. The CDR3 sequence is CASSQEGPGFGIKRYEQYF. In nucleotides, the CDR3 is TGTGCCAGCAGCCAAGAAGGTCCGGGGTTCGGGATTAAACGCTACGAGCAGTACTTC.

The chain has TRBV3-1 and TRBJ1-2; 8 nucleotides match TRBD1. The V and J ends lost 4 bases and 2 bases, in that order; junction bases with no gene match: 3. CDR3 length: 14 amino acids. Germline V lookup: CDR1 LGHDT, CDR2 YNNKEL (reference sequence). CDR3 DNA: TGTGCCAGCAGCCCGGACAGGGCGAACTATGGCTACACCTTC. This gives the protein CASSPDRANYGYTF.

In its sample, this clonotype was seen a few times. The CDR3 spells CSARDRTELDEQYF. The CDR3 region has the DNA TGCAGTGCTAGAGATCGGACAGAACTGGACGAGCAGTACTTC. The chain combines TRBV20-1 with TRBJ2-5; possibly TRBD1 for D (6 bases). Gene TRBJ2-7 matches the end of the DNA better, so the J call may be wrong. This CDR3 comprises 14 residues. The germline V gene encodes CDR1 DFQATT and CDR2 SNEGSKA (reference sequence).

This clonotype was detected only a few times. In DNA form, the CDR3 reads TGTGCCAGCAGCGTAGGAGCTATATCTGGGGCCAACGTCCTGACTTTC. As protein: CASSVGAISGANVLTF. This sequence joins TRBV9 and TRBJ2-6; D gene uncertain. Trimming took off 0 bases at V and 1 base at J, with 8 bases between the two ends. This CDR3 comprises 16 residues. CDR1 is SGDLS, CDR2 YYNGEE, per germline.

The chain joins TRBV3-1 to TRBJ2-7, with D unclear. Germline V gene sequence: CDR1 LGHDT, CDR2 YNNKEL (reference sequence). The CDR3 consists of 15 residues. Trimming took off 1 base at V and 2 bases at J, with 12 bases between the two ends. The DNA for the CDR3 is TGTGCCAGCAGCCAAGGCCAGAATGCAGCCTACGAGCAGTACTTC. It codes for CASSQGQNAAYEQYF.

The chain joins TRBV29-1 to TRBJ1-3; no definite D call. The CDR3 consists of 11 residues. Germline-derived CDR1 and CDR2 are SQVTM and ANQGSEA. The V end was cut by 7 bases, the J end by 3 bases, with 7 bases between. CDR3 residues: CSGSNGNTIYF. In DNA form, the CDR3 reads TGCAGCGGCTCAAATGGAAACACCATATATTTT.

The gene calls are TRBV9 and TRBJ1-2; 8 bases are a match to TRBD1. The junction had 16 bases not matched to a gene; V was cut back by 7 bases and J by 8 bases. The CDR3 loop spans 15 amino acids. Per the germline V gene, CDR1 is SGDLS and CDR2 is YYNGEE. In nucleotides, the CDR3 is TGTGCCAGCGGCACAAGTCAGGGGGCGTTGGGGGGCTACACCTTC. Protein product: CASGTSQGALGGYTF.

Of note for this clonotype: One end of the junction is discordant with germline, which a read error may explain. The CDR3 is CACSLLAGYSNEQFF. CDR3 bases: TGTGCCTGCAGTCTACTAGCGGGATACTCTAATGAGCAGTTCTTC. The chain employs TRBV12-3 or TRBV12-4 and TRBJ2-1, with 10 bases aligning to TRBD2. CDR3 length: 15 residues.

The chain carries TRBV2 and TRBJ2-1; D uncertain. This CDR3 has 14 amino acids. The V and J ends lost 4 bases and 7 bases respectively, with 14 bases between them. Germline V gene data show CDR1 as SNHLY and CDR2 as FYNNEI. The CDR3 nucleotides read TGTGCCAGCAGTGGAACCCCATGGGGTAATGAGCAGTTCTTC. It yields the protein CASSGTPWGNEQFF.

The chain employs TRBV25-1 and TRBJ1-2; weak D call: TRBD1 (5 bases). Trimming stripped 9 bases from V and 2 bases from J, with 13 bases between. The CDR3 consists of 13 residues. Per germline, CDR1 MGHDK and CDR2 SYGVNS. The CDR3 sequence is CASRARENYGYTF. In nucleotides, the CDR3 is TGTGCCAGTCGCGCCAGGGAGAACTATGGCTACACCTTC.